This is a list of T cell receptor beta chains from one sample in a study of T cell repertoires in cytomegalovirus infection. One entry per CDR3 protein, called by TCRdb with MiXCR from the reads. The repertoire includes some 480,000 distinct CDR3 sequences, 33% of them detected once, and roughly a sixth sits in the top ten. Antigens of these TCRs are unknown. The sample here was cultured PBMCs, taken from culture after CMV antigen stimulation. Receptor source: a human donor in good health (CMV status not recorded). Some clones in this sample may be carry-over from other donors' samples. Both conserved end residues are part of each CDR3. Each record gives: V gene, CDR3 length, clone size, D gene, J gene, CDR3 protein, CDR3 DNA. A D gene is named only where the DNA matches it firmly. Size values are once, few and many counts, or a class for expanded clones, and some rows have none.

>TRBV7-2|14|NA|TRBD2|TRBJ2-1
CASRVAGGNGEQFF
TGTGCCAGCAGGGTTGCGGGAGGAAATGGTGAGCAGTTCTTC
>TRBV28|15|NA|NA|TRBJ1-1
CASSSLGLGNTEAFF
TGTGCCAGCAGTTCCTTGGGCCTCGGGAACACTGAAGCTTTCTTT
>TRBV7-9|12|NA|NA|TRBJ2-1
CASSFGVDEQFF
TGTGCCAGCAGCTTTGGGGTAGATGAGCAGTTCTTC
>TRBV4-1|18|NA|NA|TRBJ2-1
CASSQEPPSLSSYNEQFF
TGCGCCAGCAGCCAAGAACCCCCGTCACTTAGCTCCTACAATGAGCAGTTCTTC
>TRBV11-2|20|few|NA|TRBJ2-1
CASSPEQPFGPGQPLGEQFF
TGTGCCAGCAGCCCCGAACAACCTTTCGGCCCGGGACAACCCCTGGGTGAGCAGTTCTTC
>TRBV6-2/TRBV6-3|13|few|NA|TRBJ2-7
CASSTDMTYEQYF
TGTGCCAGCAGTACCGACATGACCTACGAGCAGTACTTC
>TRBV5-1|15|NA|NA|TRBJ1-1
CASSLTLAANTEAFF
TGCGCCAGCAGCTTGACTTTGGCCGCTAACACTGAAGCTTTCTTT
>TRBV7-9|14|many|NA|TRBJ1-5
CASSLHSSNQPQHF
TGTGCCAGCAGCCTTCACAGTTCCAATCAGCCCCAGCATTTT
>TRBV12-3/TRBV12-4|13|few|TRBD1|TRBJ1-1
CASTGQGDAEAFF
TGTGCCAGCACGGGACAGGGTGATGCGGAAGCTTTCTTT
>TRBV5-6|13|many|NA|TRBJ1-1
CASSLGDVTEAFF
TGTGCCAGCAGCTTGGGGGACGTAACTGAAGCTTTCTTT
>TRBV4-3|15|NA|NA|TRBJ2-3
CASSQDLGSTDTQYF
TGCGCCAGCAGCCAAGATCTGGGAAGTACAGATACGCAGTATTTT
>TRBV7-9|13|NA|NA|TRBJ2-1
CASRRGQRNEQFF
TGTGCCAGCAGAAGGGGCCAGAGGAATGAGCAGTTCTTC
>TRBV27|17|NA|NA|TRBJ2-5
CASSLRGLAKGRETQYF
TGTGCCAGCAGTTTAAGGGGACTGGCGAAAGGGCGAGAGACCCAGTACTTC
>TRBV4-1|21|NA|TRBD2|TRBJ2-4
CASSQDPPGAGGLEGKNIQYF
TGCGCCAGCAGCCAAGACCCCCCTGGGGCGGGAGGGTTGGAGGGCAAAAACATTCAGTACTTC
>TRBV7-2|14|many|NA|TRBJ1-4
CASSPDGGSEKLFF
TGTGCCAGCAGCCCGGACGGAGGCAGTGAAAAACTGTTTTTT
>TRBV11-3|13|NA|NA|TRBJ2-1
CASSSPAGDEQFF
TGTGCCAGCAGCTCTCCCGCCGGCGATGAGCAGTTCTTC
>TRBV7-8|14|many|NA|TRBJ2-4
CASSGNTGSGIQYF
TGTGCCAGCAGCGGTAATACAGGGTCGGGCATTCAGTACTTC
>TRBV29-1|14|once|TRBD1|TRBJ1-4
CSVSPGQAGEKLFF
TGCAGCGTTTCGCCGGGACAGGCTGGTGAAAAACTGTTTTTT
>TRBV28|16|few|NA|TRBJ2-7
CASSLRTRGFSYEQYF
TGTGCCAGCAGTTTACGTACCAGGGGTTTTTCCTACGAGCAGTACTTC
>TRBV7-3|14|few|NA|TRBJ1-6
CASSPGVLNSPLHF
TGTGCCAGCAGCCCCGGGGTCCTGAATTCACCCCTCCACTTT